A single sample is the source of the 28 T cell receptor beta chains below, sequenced in a study of T-cell memory formation after mild COVID-19. Via MiXCR, TCRdb re-called the 5' RACE reads, giving one row per CDR3 protein. The data show more than 450,000 distinct CDR3 sequences, more than 15% seen once. Sequenced material: PBMCs or a T cell subset sorted from them (not recorded which). The receptors derive from an adult woman who had mild COVID-19 (a few samples of this study predate the infection). Cell type and time point are not known.

Only a few counts were recorded for this clonotype. CDR3 in amino acids: CASSLVRDPIDGAGELFF. The DNA for the CDR3 is TGTGCCAGCAGCTTAGTCCGCGATCCCATCGACGGGGCTGGGGAGCTGTTTTTT. The chain uses TRBV13 and TRBJ2-2, with D perhaps matching TRBD1 or TRBD2 (5 bases each). Trimming removed 1 base at V and 8 bases at J, with 23 bases between. The CDR3 runs 18 residues. Germline V CDR1 and CDR2: PRHDT, FYEKMQ (reference sequence). The full variable domain, completed using reference TRBV13 and TRBJ2-2, is AAGVIQSPRHLIKEKRETATLKCYPIPRHDTVYWYQQGPGQDPQFLISFYEKMQSDKGSIPDRFSAQQFSDYHSELNMSSLELGDSALYFCASSLVRDPIDGAGELFFGEGSRLTVL.

The chain couples TRBV5-4 to TRBJ2-1; 8 bases line up with TRBD2. V gave up 4 bases and J gave up 4 bases; unmatched junction bases: 10. Germline V CDR1 and CDR2: SGHNT, YYREEE (reference sequence). CDR3 length equals 16 residues. CDR3 sequence reads: CASSQGGSGGYNEQFF. CDR3 bases: TGTGCCAGCAGCCAAGGAGGGTCGGGAGGGTACAATGAGCAGTTCTTC.

The chain recombines TRBV18 with TRBJ2-7; either TRBD1 or TRBD2 may fit D (5 bases each). Germline V lookup: CDR1 KGHSH, CDR2 LQKENI. CDR3 size: 16 residues. V was trimmed by 2 bases and J by 4 bases, leaving 18 bases between them. CDR3 protein: CASSPGLASAGYEQYF. The DNA for the CDR3 is TGTGCCAGCTCACCAGGGTTAGCGTCAGCAGGGTACGAGCAGTACTTC.

This rearrangement joins TRBV7-9 to TRBJ2-7; TRBD2 matches 12 bases. The V and J ends lost 1 base and 5 bases, in that order; junction bases with no gene match: 9. This CDR3 spans 17 amino acids. The germline V gene encodes CDR1 SEHNR and CDR2 FQNEAQ (reference sequence). The CDR3 here is CASSLGVPSGRADEQYF. As DNA, the CDR3 is TGTGCCAGCAGCTTAGGAGTTCCTAGCGGGAGGGCCGACGAGCAGTACTTC.

This chain joins TRBV19 and TRBJ1-5; TRBD1 agrees at 7 bases. This CDR3 has 15 residues. Trimming cost V 3 bases and J 2 bases; bases outside gene matches: 4. Looked up from germline, CDR1 is LNHDA and CDR2 is SQIVND (reference sequence). The CDR3 nucleotides are TGTGCCAGTAGTATGGCCGGGACAGGCAATCAGCCCCAGCATTTT. The encoded protein is CASSMAGTGNQPQHF.

The J gene is TRBJ1-1, the V gene TRBV6-6, with unresolved D. V was pared by 0 bases and J by 1 base, with 9 bases between. Germline lookup yields CDR1 MNHNY and CDR2 SVGAGI (reference sequence). CDR3 length equals 15 residues. CDR3 protein: CASSYSSLENTEAFF. The CDR3 DNA follows: TGTGCCAGCAGTTACTCGTCCCTCGAGAACACTGAAGCTTTCTTT.

This clonotype was counted only a few times. The V gene is TRBV12-3 or TRBV12-4, the J gene TRBJ2-7; 12 bases fit TRBD2. The CDR3 has 14 residues. J lost 9 bases, V lost 2 bases, and 5 bases had no gene match. This CDR3 reads CASSLSSGRAGQYF. CDR3 coding DNA: TGTGCCAGCAGTTTATCTAGCGGGAGGGCCGGGCAGTACTTC.

The gene calls are TRBV25-1 and TRBJ2-7; maybe TRBD1 (6 bases). The V gene lost 4 bases and the J gene lost 0 bases, with 10 bases spanning the gap. This CDR3 is built from 14 residues. Germline loops: CDR1 MGHDK, CDR2 SYGVNS. The CDR3 is CASSGQAISYEQYF. CDR3 DNA sequence: TGTGCCAGCAGTGGACAGGCCATCTCCTACGAGCAGTACTTC.

The genes are TRBV4-3 and TRBJ2-3; no clear D gene. Germline assignment: CDR1 LGHNA and CDR2 YSLEER. The V end lost 0 bases, the J end lost 4 bases, and 11 bases lay between the germline ends. The CDR3 is 15 residues long. CDR3 coding DNA: TGCGCCAGCAGCCAAGATCCCGTAGGACCAGATACGCAGTATTTT. Protein sequence: CASSQDPVGPDTQYF.

This clonotype was found a few times. The chain links TRBV5-4 to TRBJ2-7; 14 positions match TRBD2. V dropped 0 bases and J dropped 4; count of bases not matched to a gene: 3. This CDR3 is 16 amino acids long. The germline gives CDR1 SGHNT, CDR2 YYREEE (reference sequence). The CDR3 bases are TGTGCCAGCAGCTTGGGGACTAGCGGGAGGTGGTACGAGCAGTACTTC. Translated, it gives CASSLGTSGRWYEQYF.

This clonotype was seen more than once but under ten times. This chain joins TRBV7-8 and TRBJ2-1; D is uncertain. Trimming cost V 3 bases and J 3 bases, with 18 bases left between them. Germline V gives CDR1 SGHVS, CDR2 FQNEAQ. The CDR3 loop spans 17 amino acids. This chain's CDR3 is CASSFAPRRILYNEQFF. The CDR3 nucleotides read TGTGCCAGCAGCTTCGCCCCCCGACGGATTCTCTACAATGAGCAGTTCTTC.

Of note for this clonotype: A much bigger clone sits one base away, suggesting this may be a read error. The chain combines TRBV5-1 with TRBJ2-3; D is possibly TRBD1 (5 bases). The CDR3 extends over 14 amino acids. In germline, CDR1 is SGHRS, CDR2 YFSETQ. V was cut by 3 bases and J by 0 bases, with 8 bases left in between. The CDR3 nucleotides are TGCGCCAGCAGCTCGGACACGAGCACAGATACGCAGTATTTT. Its translation is CASSSDTSTDTQYF.

This clonotype turned up a few times. The chain joins TRBV20-1 to TRBJ2-7; 13 bases fit TRBD2. Germline values: CDR1 DFQATT, CDR2 SNEGSKA (reference sequence). V was pared by 5 bases and J by 5 bases, with 9 bases of the junction left unmatched. The CDR3 is 15 amino acids. For the CDR3, the DNA is TGCAGTGCTCAGAGAACTAGCGGGAGGGCCGACGAGCAGTACTTC. It specifies CSAQRTSGRADEQYF.

This clonotype was counted a few times. This sequence joins TRBV7-3 and TRBJ2-1, with TRBD2 matching over 13 bases. CDR3 length: 15 amino acids. V was clipped by 5 bases and J by 8 bases; unmatched bases: 6. Germline CDR1 SGHTA, CDR2 FQGTGA. The CDR3 DNA sequence: TGTGCCAGCAGCCCAACTAGCGGGAGGGCCCATGAGCAGTTCTTC. The encoded protein is CASSPTSGRAHEQFF. Using reference TRBV7-3 and TRBJ2-1 for the parts outside the CDR3, the full variable domain is GAGVSQTPSNKVTEKGKYVELRCDPISGHTALYWYRQSLGQGPEFLIYFQGTGAADDSGLPNDRFFAVRPEGSVSTLKIQRTERGDSAVYLCASSPTSGRAHEQFFGPGTRLTVL.

The genes are TRBV24-1 and TRBJ2-5; possible D gene TRBD1, 5 bases. This CDR3 comprises 15 residues. The V end was cut by 1 base, the J end by 1 base, with 9 bases between. Germline loops: CDR1 KGHDR, CDR2 SFDVKD. CDR3 sequence: CATSDLTGSQETQYF. The CDR3 bases are TGTGCCACCAGTGATTTAACAGGAAGCCAAGAGACCCAGTACTTC.

This clonotype showed up just a few times. The chain is built from TRBV10-3 and TRBJ2-3, with D tentatively TRBD1 (6 bases). From germline, CDR1 is ENHRY and CDR2 SYGVKD. The V end was cut by 1 base, the J end by 4 bases, with 12 bases between. The CDR3 totals 15 residues. The DNA for the CDR3 is TGTGCCATCAGTGAGTTGGGCAGGGGAGCAGATACGCAGTATTTT. It specifies CAISELGRGADTQYF.

The chain has TRBV7-6 and TRBJ2-3; either TRBD1 or TRBD2 may supply D (7 bases each). This CDR3 has 17 residues. Per germline, CDR1 SGHVS and CDR2 FNYEAQ. The V and J ends lost 4 bases and 4 bases respectively, with 21 bases between them. CDR3: CASSSHSAGGVPDTQYF. The CDR3 bases are TGTGCCAGCAGCTCCCATTCAGCAGGGGGGGTTCCAGATACGCAGTATTTT. The complete variable domain, with remaining parts taken from reference TRBV7-6 and TRBJ2-3, reads GAGVSQSPRYKVTKRGQDVALRCDPISGHVSLYWYRQALGQGPEFLTYFNYEAQQDKSGLPNDRFSAERPEGSISTLTIQRTEQRDSAMYRCASSSHSAGGVPDTQYFGPGTRLTVL.

This clonotype was observed a few times. V and J are TRBV6-6 and TRBJ1-6; the D gene is possibly TRBD1 (6 bases). The CDR3 totals 14 residues. Trimming pared 5 bases from V and 9 bases from J, leaving 14 bases between. The germline V gene has CDR1 MNHNY and CDR2 SVGAGI (reference sequence). The CDR3 is CASSPTGRSSPLHF. In DNA form, the CDR3 reads TGTGCCAGCAGTCCTACAGGGCGGAGTTCACCCCTCCACTTT.

This clonotype was seen at least ten times. The chain employs TRBV7-6 and TRBJ1-2; a possible D gene is TRBD1 (6 bases). With 4 bases removed from V and 4 bases from J, the gap between germline ends came to 19 bases. Germline V gives CDR1 SGHVS, CDR2 FNYEAQ. The length of the CDR3 is 16 residues. The CDR3 DNA reads TGTGCCAGCAGCTCCCTCGGGGGGCAAGAGGTCTATGGCTACACCTTC. It encodes CASSSLGGQEVYGYTF.

This clonotype was observed many times. V is TRBV11-3 and J is TRBJ2-5; D call uncertain. Germline CDR1 is SGHNT and CDR2 is YENEEA. CDR3 length equals 15 residues. Trimming removed 1 base from V and 1 base from J, with 10 bases in between. The CDR3 DNA is TGTGCCAGCAGCTTAGGGGCGCAGCCCCAAGAGACCCAGTACTTC. Translating gives CASSLGAQPQETQYF.

The chain joins TRBV6-5 to TRBJ1-2; TRBD1 agrees at 10 bases. V lost 6 bases, J lost 2 bases, and 12 bases stayed unmatched. CDR1 and CDR2 from the germline V gene are MNHEY and SVGAGI. This CDR3 contains 17 residues. CDR3 amino acids: CASRSARTGGANYGYTF. The CDR3 region has the DNA TGTGCCAGCAGGAGCGCCAGGACAGGGGGTGCAAACTATGGCTACACCTTC.

This clonotype was recorded a few times. This chain links TRBV30 with TRBJ2-1; weak D call: TRBD1 (5 bases). V was cut by 5 bases and J by 2 bases, with 13 bases left in between. Germline CDR1 GTSNPN, CDR2 SVGIG (reference sequence). This CDR3 region has 14 residues. The CDR3 nucleotides are TGTGCCTGGGGCAGGGTTCCCCCCTACAATGAGCAGTTCTTC. This gives the protein CAWGRVPPYNEQFF.

This clonotype was observed a handful of times. The gene calls are TRBV30 and TRBJ2-7; D is unclear. The V gene lost 0 bases and the J gene lost 3 bases, with 9 bases spanning the gap. The CDR3 is 13 amino acids. Germline V lookup: CDR1 GTSNPN, CDR2 SVGIG (reference sequence). The CDR3 loop is CAWSVGQVYEQYF. As DNA, the CDR3 is TGTGCCTGGAGTGTAGGCCAGGTCTACGAGCAGTACTTC.

The chain carries TRBV6-1 and TRBJ1-4, with D hard to call. Germline CDR1 and CDR2: MNHNS and SASEGT. The V end lost 3 bases, the J end lost 5 bases, and 7 bases lay between the germline ends. This CDR3 is 13 amino acids long. CDR3 protein: CASSDTRNEKLFF. CDR3 DNA: TGTGCCAGCAGTGATACCAGAAATGAAAAACTGTTTTTT.

This clonotype was seen a handful of times. The chain uses TRBV5-1 and TRBJ2-2; 14 nucleotides line up with TRBD2. This CDR3 contains 18 residues. Germline assignment: CDR1 SGHRS and CDR2 YFSETQ. After removal of 4 bases from V and 4 bases from J, the junction contained 9 bases not matched to a gene. CDR3 sequence reads: CASSPWTSGGPGTGELFF. CDR3 nucleotide sequence: TGCGCCAGCAGCCCATGGACTAGCGGGGGGCCCGGCACCGGGGAGCTGTTTTTT.

This clonotype was detected only once. The rearrangement uses TRBV5-4 and TRBJ2-7, with D maybe TRBD2 (6 bases). Per the germline V gene, CDR1 is SGHNT and CDR2 is YYREEE (reference sequence). The length of the CDR3 is 16 residues. Trimming stripped 3 bases from V and 4 bases from J, with 20 bases between. The CDR3: CASSSGLGDRGYEQYF. For the CDR3, the DNA is TGTGCCAGCAGCTCGGGACTCGGGGACCGTGGTTACGAGCAGTACTTC.

This clonotype was counted a few times. The chain links TRBV12-3 or TRBV12-4 to TRBJ2-7; 8 positions agree with TRBD2. This CDR3 has 15 amino acids. J was trimmed by 0 bases and V by 7 bases; bases with no gene match: 8. The CDR3 region is CASTRGGTVSYEQYF. The CDR3 DNA is TGTGCCAGCACCCGGGGGGGAACGGTCTCCTACGAGCAGTACTTC.

The chain couples TRBV7-9 to TRBJ1-1; D is unclear. V gave up 5 bases and J gave up 0 bases, with 4 bases separating them. The CDR3 runs to 12 residues. The germline V gene has CDR1 SEHNR and CDR2 FQNEAQ (reference sequence). The CDR3 DNA reads as TGTGCCAGCAGCACGGTGAACACTGAAGCTTTCTTT. Its protein is CASSTVNTEAFF.